This TCR beta chain was identified in a study of T cells in women clearing cervical HPV infection. Across the whole study: Controls were women whose single incident HPV16 infection cleared within 12 months without precancer or cancer.

In regard to this clone: The read stops 3 residues short of the end of the CDR3; the missing end is completed from the germline J gene.

The assay was immunoSEQ multiplex PCR, and TCRdb's table has in-frame clones only and misses some. Its listing shows about 20,000 clones. The ends were cut back, 5 bases at V and 3 bases at J, with 10 bases in the middle. The CDR3 is 14 amino acids. Germline lookup yields CDR1 SEHNR and CDR2 FQNEAQ (reference sequence). This TCR came from a woman between 18 and 69 years old with a cervical HPV16 infection that either progressed to CIN3+ or cleared (not recorded which). The chain joins TRBV7-9 to TRBJ2-2; D unclear. Specimen: blood buffy coat. The CDR3 spells CASSLRWDTGELFF. CDR3 DNA, as far as it was read: TGTGCCAGCAGCCTCAGGTGGGACACCGGGGAG.